Many counts were recorded for the clone carrying this TCR beta chain. Template material for amplifying TCR beta CDR3 regions consisted of RNA transcripts. Carried out on the TCR CDR3, a first-round RT-PCR used the HTBI primer set. From the multiplex PCR reads, TCRdb called clonotypes with MiXCR, one entry per CDR3 protein. This sample carries more than 500,000 distinct CDR3 sequences, about half of them seen once, and the ten largest clones take over 15%. The V gene lost 4 bases and the J gene lost 6 bases, with 16 bases spanning the gap. The CDR3 has 15 amino acids. Per germline, CDR1 MGHRA and CDR2 YSYEKL. This specimen belongs to a study of T cells in Graves' hyperthyroidism and ophthalmopathy. Together with thyroid ultrasound, orbital computed tomography, serum thyroxine and TRAb, clinical symptoms were used for diagnoses.

The rearrangement uses TRBV4-1 and TRBJ1-5; no firm D call. Sequenced material: peripheral blood or thyroid tissue (not recorded which). The TCR comes from an adult woman with Graves' disease, either hyperthyroidism or ophthalmopathy (not recorded which). The CDR3 DNA follows: TGCGCCAGCAGCCCCGATGTAGCATCCGGTCAGCCCCAGCATTTT. Protein: CASSPDVASGQPQHF.